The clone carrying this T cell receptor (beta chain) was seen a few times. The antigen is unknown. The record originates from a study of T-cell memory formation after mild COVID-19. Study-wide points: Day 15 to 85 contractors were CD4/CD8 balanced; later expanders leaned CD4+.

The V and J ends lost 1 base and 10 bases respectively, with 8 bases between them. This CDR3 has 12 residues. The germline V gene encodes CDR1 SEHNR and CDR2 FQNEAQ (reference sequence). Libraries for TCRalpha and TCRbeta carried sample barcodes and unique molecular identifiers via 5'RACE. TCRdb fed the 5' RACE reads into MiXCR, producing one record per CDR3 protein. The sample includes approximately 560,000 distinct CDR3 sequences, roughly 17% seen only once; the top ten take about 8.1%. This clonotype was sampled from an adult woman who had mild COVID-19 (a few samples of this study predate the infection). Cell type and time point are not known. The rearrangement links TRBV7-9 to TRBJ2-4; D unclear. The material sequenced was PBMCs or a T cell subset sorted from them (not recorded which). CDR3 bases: TGTGCCAGCAGCTTAGAAGTCGGGATTCAGTACTTC. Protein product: CASSLEVGIQYF.